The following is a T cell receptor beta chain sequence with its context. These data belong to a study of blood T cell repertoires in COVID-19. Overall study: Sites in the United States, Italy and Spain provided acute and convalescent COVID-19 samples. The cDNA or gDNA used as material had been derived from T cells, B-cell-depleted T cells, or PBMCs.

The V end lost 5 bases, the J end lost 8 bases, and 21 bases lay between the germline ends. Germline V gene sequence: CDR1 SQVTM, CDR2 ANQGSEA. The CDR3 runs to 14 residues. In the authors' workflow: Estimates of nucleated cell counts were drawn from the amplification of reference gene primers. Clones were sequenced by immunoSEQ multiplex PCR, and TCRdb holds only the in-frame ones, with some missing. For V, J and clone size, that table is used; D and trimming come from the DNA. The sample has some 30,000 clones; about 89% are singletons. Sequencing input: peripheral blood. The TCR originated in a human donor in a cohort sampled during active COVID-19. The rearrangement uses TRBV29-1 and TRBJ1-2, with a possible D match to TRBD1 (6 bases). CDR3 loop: CSVQQGWQGWGYTF. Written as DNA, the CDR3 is TGCAGCGTTCAACAGGGATGGCAGGGGTGGGGCTACACCTTC.